One and the same sample provided the 2 T cell receptor beta chains below, sequenced in a study of shared clonotypes between healthy human individuals. Clones were read by immunoSEQ multiplex PCR, and TCRdb kept only the in-frame ones, dropping some. The data hold more than 400,000 clones, with approximately 94% observed a single time. Sequenced input: naive CD4+ T cells sorted from blood. Indicated subset: CD45RA+ positively selected. Receptor source: a woman in her twenties or thirties in good health.

V gene TRBV7-9 combines with J gene TRBJ2-7; D gene ambiguous. Germline V lookup: CDR1 SEHNR, CDR2 FQNEAQ (reference sequence). The CDR3 runs to 12 residues. Trimming took 6 bases from V and 4 from J, leaving 10 bases between them. For the CDR3, the DNA is TGTGCCAGCAGTCGGAACACGTACGAGCAGTACTTC. Encoded protein: CASSRNTYEQYF.

This clone was counted a single time. The sample contains more than one DNA sequence encoding this CDR3. The chain is built from TRBV7-6 and TRBJ2-3, with D unresolved. V was cut by 0 bases and J by 4 bases, with 2 bases left in between. Germline V gives CDR1 SGHVS, CDR2 FNYEAQ. This CDR3 region has 12 residues. The CDR3 loop is CASSLAADTQYF. The CDR3 DNA reads TGTGCCAGCAGCTTAGCAGCAGATACGCAGTATTTT.